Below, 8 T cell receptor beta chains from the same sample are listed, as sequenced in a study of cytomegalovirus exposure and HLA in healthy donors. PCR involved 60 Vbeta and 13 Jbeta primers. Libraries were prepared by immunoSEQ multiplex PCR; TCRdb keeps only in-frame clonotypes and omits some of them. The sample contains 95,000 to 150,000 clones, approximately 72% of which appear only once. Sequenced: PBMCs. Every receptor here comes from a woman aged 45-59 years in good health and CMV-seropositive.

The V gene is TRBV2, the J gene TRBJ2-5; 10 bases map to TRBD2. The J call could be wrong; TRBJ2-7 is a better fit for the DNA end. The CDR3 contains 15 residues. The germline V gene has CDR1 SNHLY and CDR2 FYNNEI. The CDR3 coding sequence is TGTGCCAGCAGATCGGAAGCGGGGGGGACCTACGAGCAGTACTTC. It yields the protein CASRSEAGGTYEQYF.

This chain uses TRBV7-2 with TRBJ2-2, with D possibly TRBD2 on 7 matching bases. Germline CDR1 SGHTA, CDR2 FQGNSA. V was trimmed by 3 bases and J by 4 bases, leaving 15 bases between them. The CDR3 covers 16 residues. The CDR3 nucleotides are TGTGCCAGCAGCTTTATCGGGGGGCCAGTCACCGGGGAGCTGTTTTTT. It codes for CASSFIGGPVTGELFF.

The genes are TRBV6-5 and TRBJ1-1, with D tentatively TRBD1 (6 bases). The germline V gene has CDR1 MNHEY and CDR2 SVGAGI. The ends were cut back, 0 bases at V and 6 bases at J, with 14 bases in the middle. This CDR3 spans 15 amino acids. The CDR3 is CASSYSRGYLPEAFF. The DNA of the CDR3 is TGTGCCAGCAGTTACTCGAGGGGGTACCTCCCTGAAGCTTTCTTT.

CDR3 nucleotides: TGTGCCTGGAGTGTGTCCACGGACAGCCGAAATAATGAAAAACTGTTTTTT. Protein sequence: CAWSVSTDSRNNEKLFF. This chain uses TRBV30 with TRBJ1-4, with D maybe TRBD1 (6 bases). The V gene's germline CDR1 is GTSNPN and CDR2 SVGIG (reference sequence). The length of the CDR3 is 17 residues. Trimming took off 0 bases at V and 4 bases at J, with 18 bases between the two ends.

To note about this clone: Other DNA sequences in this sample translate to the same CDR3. The DNA for the CDR3 is TGCGCCAGCAGCCAAGATCGGGGGAATTCACCCCTCCACTTT. It translates to CASSQDRGNSPLHF. This chain links TRBV4-1 with TRBJ1-6; perhaps TRBD1 as D (5 bases). The V end lost 0 bases, the J end lost 7 bases, and 7 bases lay between the germline ends. CDR1 is MGHRA, CDR2 YSYEKL, per germline. The CDR3 is made up of 14 amino acids.

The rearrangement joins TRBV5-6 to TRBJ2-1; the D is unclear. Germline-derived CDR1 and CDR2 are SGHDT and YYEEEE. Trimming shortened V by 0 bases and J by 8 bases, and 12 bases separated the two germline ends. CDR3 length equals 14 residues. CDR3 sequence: CASSLALVADEQFF. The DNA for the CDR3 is TGTGCCAGCAGCTTGGCCCTAGTAGCAGATGAGCAGTTCTTC.

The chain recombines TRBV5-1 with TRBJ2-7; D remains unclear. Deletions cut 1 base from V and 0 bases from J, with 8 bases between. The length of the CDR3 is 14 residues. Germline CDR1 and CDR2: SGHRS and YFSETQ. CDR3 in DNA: TGCGCCAGCAGCTTGCTCCCGAGCTCCTACGAGCAGTACTTC. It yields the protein CASSLLPSSYEQYF.

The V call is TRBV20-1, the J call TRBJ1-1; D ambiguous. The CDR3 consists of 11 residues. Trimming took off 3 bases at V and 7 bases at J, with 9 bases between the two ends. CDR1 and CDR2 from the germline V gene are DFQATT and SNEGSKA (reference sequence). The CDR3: CSARGGREAFF. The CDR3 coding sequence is TGCAGTGCTAGGGGTGGGCGTGAAGCTTTCTTT.